This TCR beta chain was recovered during a study of shared clonotypes between healthy human individuals. Study-wide findings and caveats: Larger estimated richness was generally seen in naive subsets than in memory subsets.

It was 200 ng DNA, 28,000 or so T cell genomes, that sorted-subset replicate PCRs used. The repertoire was sequenced with immunoSEQ multiplex PCR; TCRdb's copy has only in-frame clones and lacks some. The sample lists 950,000 to 1,300,000 clones; under 80% were seen once. In regard to this clone: Antigen specificity is unknown.

Division of CD4+ cells produced a CD45RA+ naive subset and a CD45RA-negative memory subset. V dropped 7 bases and J dropped 4 bases, with 16 bases sitting between them. CDR3 size: 14 residues. Germline V gives CDR1 MGHDK, CDR2 SYGVNS. The sequencing sample was made of memory CD4+ T cells sorted from blood. The subset was: CD45RA-negative fraction. The receptor was derived from a young man in good health. The rearrangement links TRBV25-1 to TRBJ1-2; D might be TRBD1 (6 bases). CDR3 coding DNA: TGTGCCAGCAAGACGACAGGAGTTTTCTATGGCTACACCTTC. Protein product: CASKTTGVFYGYTF.